This T cell receptor (beta chain) was sequenced for a study of T cells in Graves' hyperthyroidism and ophthalmopathy. The CDR3 regions of TCR beta were amplified from RNA transcripts. A set of HTBI primers served as the primers for a first-round RT-PCR of the TCR CDR3. TCRdb analysed the multiplex PCR reads with MiXCR anew, one entry per CDR3 protein. This repertoire shows a few hundred thousand distinct CDR3 sequences, around a sixth found once; its top ten account for around 7.3%. Per the germline V gene, CDR1 is MDHEN and CDR2 is SYDVKM. The CDR3 runs 18 residues. The V gene lost 2 bases and the J gene lost 7 bases, with 23 bases spanning the gap. The sample holds many counts of this clonotype.

Sequencing was carried out using blood. The receptor's source is a woman younger than 45 with Graves' hyperthyroidism. The chain has TRBV28 and TRBJ2-2, with D maybe TRBD2 (6 bases). CDR3 residues: CASSLKALMRAGGGELFF. In nucleotides, the CDR3 is TGTGCCAGCAGTTTAAAGGCCCTTATGCGGGCCGGGGGCGGGGAGCTGTTTTTT.